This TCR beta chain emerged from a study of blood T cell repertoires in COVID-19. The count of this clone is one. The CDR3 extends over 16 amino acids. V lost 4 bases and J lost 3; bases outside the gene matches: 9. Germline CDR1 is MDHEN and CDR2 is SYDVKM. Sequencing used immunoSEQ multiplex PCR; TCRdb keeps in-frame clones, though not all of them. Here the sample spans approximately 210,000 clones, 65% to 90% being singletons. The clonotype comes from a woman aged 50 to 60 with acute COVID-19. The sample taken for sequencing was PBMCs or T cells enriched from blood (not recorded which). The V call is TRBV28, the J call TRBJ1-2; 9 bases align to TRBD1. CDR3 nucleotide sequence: TGTGCCAGCAGTTCAGGACAGGGGTGGGGTGACTATGGCTACACCTTC. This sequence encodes CASSSGQGWGDYGYTF.